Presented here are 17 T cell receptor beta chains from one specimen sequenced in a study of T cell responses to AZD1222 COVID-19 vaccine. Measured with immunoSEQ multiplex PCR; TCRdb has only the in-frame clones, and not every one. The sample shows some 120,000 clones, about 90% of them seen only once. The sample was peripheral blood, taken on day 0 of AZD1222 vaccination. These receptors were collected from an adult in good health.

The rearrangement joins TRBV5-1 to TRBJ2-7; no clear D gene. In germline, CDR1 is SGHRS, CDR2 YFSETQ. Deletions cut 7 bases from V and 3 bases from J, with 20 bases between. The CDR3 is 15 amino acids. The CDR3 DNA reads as TGCGCCAGCTACCCCTCGCCAGTATCCTTCTACGAGCAGTACTTC. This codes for CASYPSPVSFYEQYF.

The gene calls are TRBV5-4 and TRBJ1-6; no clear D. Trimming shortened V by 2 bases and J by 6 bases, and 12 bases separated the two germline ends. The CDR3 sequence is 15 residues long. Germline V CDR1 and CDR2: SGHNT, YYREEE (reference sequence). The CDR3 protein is CASSFTGASNSPLHF. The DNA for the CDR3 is TGTGCCAGCAGCTTTACCGGCGCTAGTAATTCACCCCTCCACTTT.

The CDR3 region is CASSPGQSPNYGYTF. CDR3 in DNA: TGTGCCAGCTCACCGGGACAGTCTCCTAACTATGGCTACACCTTC. The chain links TRBV18 to TRBJ1-2, with 7 bases identical to TRBD1. J was trimmed by 0 bases and V by 3 bases; bases with no gene match: 4. The CDR3 contains 15 residues. Germline-derived CDR1 and CDR2 are KGHSH and LQKENI.

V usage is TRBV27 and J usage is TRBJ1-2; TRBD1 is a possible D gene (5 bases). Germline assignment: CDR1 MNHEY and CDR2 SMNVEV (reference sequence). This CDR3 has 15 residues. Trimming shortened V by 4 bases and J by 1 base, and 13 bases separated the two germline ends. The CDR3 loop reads CASSSRPGHNYGYTF. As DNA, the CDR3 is TGTGCCAGCAGTTCTCGACCCGGACATAACTATGGCTACACCTTC.

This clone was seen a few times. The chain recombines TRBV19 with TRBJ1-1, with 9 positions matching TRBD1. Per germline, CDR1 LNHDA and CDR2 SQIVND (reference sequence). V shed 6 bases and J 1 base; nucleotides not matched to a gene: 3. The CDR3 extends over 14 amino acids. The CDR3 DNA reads TGTGCCAGTAGGGACAGGGGTGGGAACACTGAAGCTTTCTTT. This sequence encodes CASRDRGGNTEAFF.

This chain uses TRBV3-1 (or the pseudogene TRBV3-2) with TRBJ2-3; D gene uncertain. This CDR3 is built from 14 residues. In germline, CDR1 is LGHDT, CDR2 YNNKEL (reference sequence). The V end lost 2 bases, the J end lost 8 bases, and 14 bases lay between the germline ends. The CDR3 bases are TGTGCCAGCAGCCAACCTGGACCTGGCGGTACGCAGTATTTT. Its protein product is CASSQPGPGGTQYF.

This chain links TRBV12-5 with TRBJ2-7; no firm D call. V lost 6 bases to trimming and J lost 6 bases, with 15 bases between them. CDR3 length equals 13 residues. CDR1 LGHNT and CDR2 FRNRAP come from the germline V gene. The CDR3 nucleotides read TGTGCTAGTGGACGGGCTAGAGAGAGCGAGCAGTACTTC. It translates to CASGRARESEQYF.

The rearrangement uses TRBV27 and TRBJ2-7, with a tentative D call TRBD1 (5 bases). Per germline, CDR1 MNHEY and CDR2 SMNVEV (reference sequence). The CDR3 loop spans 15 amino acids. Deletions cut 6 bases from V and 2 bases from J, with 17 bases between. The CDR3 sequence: CASSLGAQTTYEQYF. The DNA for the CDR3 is TGTGCCAGCAGCCTAGGGGCCCAAACTACCTACGAGCAGTACTTC.

In nucleotides, the CDR3 is TGTGCCAGCAGCTTTCGAGTCCCTATTGGCTACACCTTC. It yields the protein CASSFRVPIGYTF. The chain recombines TRBV5-6 with TRBJ1-2; D not resolved. Germline V lookup: CDR1 SGHDT, CDR2 YYEEEE. This CDR3 is 13 amino acids long. Trimming shortened V by 2 bases and J by 7 bases, and 12 bases separated the two germline ends.

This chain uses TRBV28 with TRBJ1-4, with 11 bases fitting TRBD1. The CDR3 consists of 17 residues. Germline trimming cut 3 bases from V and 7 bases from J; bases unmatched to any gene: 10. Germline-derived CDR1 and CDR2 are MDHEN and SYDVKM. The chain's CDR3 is CASSFHAPGQGGEKLFF. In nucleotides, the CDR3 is TGTGCCAGCAGTTTCCATGCTCCGGGACAGGGGGGTGAAAAACTGTTTTTT.

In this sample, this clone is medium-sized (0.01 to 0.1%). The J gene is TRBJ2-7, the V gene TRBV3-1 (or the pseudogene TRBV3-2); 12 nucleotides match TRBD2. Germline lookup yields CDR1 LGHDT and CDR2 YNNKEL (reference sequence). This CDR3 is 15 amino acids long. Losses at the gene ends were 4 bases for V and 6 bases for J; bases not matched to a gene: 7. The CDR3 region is CASSRSSGRAFEQYF. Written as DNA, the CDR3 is TGTGCCAGCAGCCGTTCTAGCGGGAGGGCCTTCGAGCAGTACTTC.

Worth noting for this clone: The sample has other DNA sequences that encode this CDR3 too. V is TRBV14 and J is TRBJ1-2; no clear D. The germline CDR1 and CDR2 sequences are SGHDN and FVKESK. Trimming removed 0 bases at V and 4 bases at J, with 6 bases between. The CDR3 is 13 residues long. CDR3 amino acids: CASSQDRGYGYTF. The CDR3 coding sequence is TGTGCCAGCAGCCAAGATCGAGGCTATGGCTACACCTTC.

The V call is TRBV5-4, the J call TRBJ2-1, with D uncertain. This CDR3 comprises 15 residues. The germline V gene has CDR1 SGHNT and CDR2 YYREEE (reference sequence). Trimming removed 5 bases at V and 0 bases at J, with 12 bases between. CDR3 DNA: TGTGCCAGCAGGCTGGACCGGAGCTCCTACAATGAGCAGTTCTTC. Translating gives CASRLDRSSYNEQFF.

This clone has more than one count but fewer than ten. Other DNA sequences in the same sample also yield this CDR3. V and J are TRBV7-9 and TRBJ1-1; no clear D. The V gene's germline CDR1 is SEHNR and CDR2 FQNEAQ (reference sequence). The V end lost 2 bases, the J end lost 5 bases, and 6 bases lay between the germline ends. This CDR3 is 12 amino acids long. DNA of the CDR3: TGTGCCAGCAGCTTATTGGGAACTGAAGCTTTCTTT. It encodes CASSLLGTEAFF.

Written as DNA, the CDR3 is TGCGCCAGCAGCCCGAAAGCACTAGCGGGAGGCTGGGGGAACACCGGGGAGCTGTTTTTT. It encodes CASSPKALAGGWGNTGELFF. J is TRBJ2-2 and V is TRBV5-1; 12 nucleotides align to TRBD2. The germline V gene has CDR1 SGHRS and CDR2 YFSETQ. V trimming: 4 bases; J trimming: 1 base; junction bases outside the gene matches: 14. CDR3 length: 20 amino acids. The variable domain in full, completed from reference TRBV5-1 and TRBJ2-2, reads KAGVTQTPRYLIKTRGQQVTLSCSPISGHRSVSWYQQTPGQGLQFLFEYFSETQRNKGNFPGRFSGRQFSNSRSEMNVSTLELGDSALYLCASSPKALAGGWGNTGELFFGEGSRLTVL.

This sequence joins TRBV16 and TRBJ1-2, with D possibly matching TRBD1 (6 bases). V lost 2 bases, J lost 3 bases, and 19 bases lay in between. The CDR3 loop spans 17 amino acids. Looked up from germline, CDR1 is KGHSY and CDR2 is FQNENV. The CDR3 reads CASSQRVRGTLYYGYTF. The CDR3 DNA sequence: TGTGCCAGCAGCCAAAGGGTGCGGGGGACACTTTACTATGGCTACACCTTC.

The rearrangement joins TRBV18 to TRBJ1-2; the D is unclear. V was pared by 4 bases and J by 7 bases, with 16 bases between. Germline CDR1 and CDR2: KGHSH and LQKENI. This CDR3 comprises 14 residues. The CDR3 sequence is CASSRPLVGSGYTF. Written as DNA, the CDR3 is TGTGCCAGCTCACGCCCCCTTGTCGGGTCTGGCTACACCTTC.